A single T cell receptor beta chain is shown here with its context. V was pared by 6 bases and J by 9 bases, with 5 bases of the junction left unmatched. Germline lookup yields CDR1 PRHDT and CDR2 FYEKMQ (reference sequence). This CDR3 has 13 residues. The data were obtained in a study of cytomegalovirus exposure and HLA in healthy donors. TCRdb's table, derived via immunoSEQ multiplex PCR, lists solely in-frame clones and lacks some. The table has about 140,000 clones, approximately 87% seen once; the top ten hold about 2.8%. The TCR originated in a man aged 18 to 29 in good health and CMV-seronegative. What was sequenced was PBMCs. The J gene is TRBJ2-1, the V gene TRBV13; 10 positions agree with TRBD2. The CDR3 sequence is CASSQRTSGEQFF. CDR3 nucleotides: TGTGCCAGCAGTCAAAGGACTAGCGGTGAGCAGTTCTTC.